The sequence of this T cell receptor (beta chain) was determined in a study of cytomegalovirus exposure and HLA in healthy donors. Turning to the study itself: Some 85 million unique TCRs, all from HLA-typed donors, were included in an early release of the data.

Note on this clone: Its antigen remains unidentified.

V was pared by 4 bases and J by 3 bases, with 11 bases between. CDR3 length equals 14 residues. Germline loops: CDR1 SGHKS, CDR2 YYEKEE (reference sequence). It was with 60 Vbeta and 13 Jbeta primers that the PCR ran. Generated by immunoSEQ multiplex PCR, the TCRdb table keeps only in-frame clones and is missing some. The table includes 85,000 to 130,000 clones, around 82% detected once. Findings of the study overall: It was shown in a later analysis that HLA-associated TCR beta chains were more clonally expanded than other, equally common chains. A prior analysis recorded that most TCR beta V segments were productive about 90% or about 30% of the time. Highest at DRB1 and lowest at HLA-C, TCR association rates differed among HLA loci in a later analysis.

The origin of this receptor is a man between 45 and 60 years old in good health and CMV-seronegative. The rearrangement uses TRBV5-5 and TRBJ1-3; D unclear. The specimen sequenced was PBMCs. The CDR3 protein is CASSLATVGNTIYF. CDR3 nucleotide sequence: TGTGCCAGCAGCCTTGCTACTGTTGGAAACACCATATATTTT.